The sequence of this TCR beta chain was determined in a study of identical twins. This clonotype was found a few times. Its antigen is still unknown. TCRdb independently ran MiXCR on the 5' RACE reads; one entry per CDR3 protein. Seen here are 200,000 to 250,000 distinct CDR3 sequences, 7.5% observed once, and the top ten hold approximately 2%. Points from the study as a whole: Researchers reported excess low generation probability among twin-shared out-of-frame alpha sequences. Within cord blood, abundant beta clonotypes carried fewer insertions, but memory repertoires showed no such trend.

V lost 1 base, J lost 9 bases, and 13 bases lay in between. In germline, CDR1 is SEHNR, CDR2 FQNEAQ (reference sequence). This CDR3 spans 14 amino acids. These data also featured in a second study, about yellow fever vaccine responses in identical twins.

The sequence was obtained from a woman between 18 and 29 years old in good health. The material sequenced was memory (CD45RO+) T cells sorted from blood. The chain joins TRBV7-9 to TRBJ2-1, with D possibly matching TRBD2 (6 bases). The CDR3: CASSLERIAVEQFF. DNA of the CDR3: TGTGCCAGCAGCTTAGAGCGAATAGCGGTTGAGCAGTTCTTC.